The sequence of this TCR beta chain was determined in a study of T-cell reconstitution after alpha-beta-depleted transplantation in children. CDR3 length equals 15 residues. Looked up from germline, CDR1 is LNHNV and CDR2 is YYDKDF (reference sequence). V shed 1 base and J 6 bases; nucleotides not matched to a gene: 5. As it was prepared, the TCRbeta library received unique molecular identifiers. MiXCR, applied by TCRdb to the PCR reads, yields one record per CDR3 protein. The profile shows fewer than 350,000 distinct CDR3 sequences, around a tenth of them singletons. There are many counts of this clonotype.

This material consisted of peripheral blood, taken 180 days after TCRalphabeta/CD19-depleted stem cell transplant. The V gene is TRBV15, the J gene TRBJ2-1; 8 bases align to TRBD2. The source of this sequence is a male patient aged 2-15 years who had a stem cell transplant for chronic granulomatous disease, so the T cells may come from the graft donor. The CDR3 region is CATSRVSGGVNEQFF. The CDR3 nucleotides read TGTGCCACCAGCAGAGTGTCGGGGGGGGTCAATGAGCAGTTCTTC.